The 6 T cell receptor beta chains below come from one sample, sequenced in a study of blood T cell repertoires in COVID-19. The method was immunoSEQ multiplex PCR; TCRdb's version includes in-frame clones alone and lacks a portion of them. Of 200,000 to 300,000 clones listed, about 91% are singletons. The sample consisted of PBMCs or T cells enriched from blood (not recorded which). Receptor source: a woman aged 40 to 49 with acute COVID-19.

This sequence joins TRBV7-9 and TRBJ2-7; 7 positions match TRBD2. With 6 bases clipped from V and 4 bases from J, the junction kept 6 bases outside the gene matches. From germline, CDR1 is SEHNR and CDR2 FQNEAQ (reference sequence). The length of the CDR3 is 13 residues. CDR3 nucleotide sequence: TGTGCCAGCAGTCCGCCCGGGAGGTACGAGCAGTACTTC. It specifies CASSPPGRYEQYF.

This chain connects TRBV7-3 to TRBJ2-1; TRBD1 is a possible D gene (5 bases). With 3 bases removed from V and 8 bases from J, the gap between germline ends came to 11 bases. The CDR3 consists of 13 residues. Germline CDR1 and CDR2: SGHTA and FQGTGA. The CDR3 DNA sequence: TGTGCCAGCAGCTTCGTTATAGGGGATGAGCAGTTCTTC. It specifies CASSFVIGDEQFF.

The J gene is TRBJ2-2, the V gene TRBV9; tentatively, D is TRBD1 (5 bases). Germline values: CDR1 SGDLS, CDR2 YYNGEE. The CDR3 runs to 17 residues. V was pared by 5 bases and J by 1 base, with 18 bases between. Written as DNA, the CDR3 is TGTGCCAGCAGTGCTGTCTTGAGACAGCAGAACACCGGGGAGCTGTTTTTT. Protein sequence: CASSAVLRQQNTGELFF.

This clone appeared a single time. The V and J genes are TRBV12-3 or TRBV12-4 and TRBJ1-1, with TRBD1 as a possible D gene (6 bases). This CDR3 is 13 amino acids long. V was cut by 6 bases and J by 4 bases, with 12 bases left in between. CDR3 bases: TGTGCCAGCAGCCGAACAGGGATCACTGAAGCTTTCTTT. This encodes CASSRTGITEAFF.

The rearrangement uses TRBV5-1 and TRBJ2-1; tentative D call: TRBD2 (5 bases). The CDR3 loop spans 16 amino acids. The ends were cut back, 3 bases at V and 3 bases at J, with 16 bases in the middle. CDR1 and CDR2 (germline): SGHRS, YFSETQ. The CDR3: CASSSGLSPLYNEQFF. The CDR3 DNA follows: TGCGCCAGCAGCTCCGGACTTTCTCCCCTCTACAATGAGCAGTTCTTC.

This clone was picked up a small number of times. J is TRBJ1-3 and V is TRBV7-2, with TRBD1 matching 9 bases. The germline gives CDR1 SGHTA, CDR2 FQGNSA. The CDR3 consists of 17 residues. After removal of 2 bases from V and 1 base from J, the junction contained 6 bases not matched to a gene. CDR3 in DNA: TGTGCCAGCAGCTTATCCGGGACAGGGTTTTCTGGAAACACCATATATTTT. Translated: CASSLSGTGFSGNTIYF.